The clone carrying this T cell receptor (beta chain) has ten or more counts. The sample comes from a study of regulatory T cells in long-lasting Graves disease. Time point given: persistent/refractory GD, antithyroid drugs over 5 years with positive TRAb. PBMCs provided the RNA from which the TCR library was made. Construction of the TCR beta libraries employed iRepertoire HTBI primers in conjunction with Arm-PCR of CDR3 regions. Authors' data handling: Spanning all samples, the identified segments comprised 60 to 70 TRBV and some 15 TRBJ. TCRdb used MiXCR to reprocess the multiplex PCR reads, holding one entry per CDR3 protein. These V and J calls derive from TCRdb rather than the authors' analysis. Of about 470,000 distinct CDR3 sequences listed, 20% are singletons. The CDR3 runs 14 residues. Germline values: CDR1 SQVTM, CDR2 ANQGSEA. The junction had 6 bases not matched to a gene; V was cut back by 2 bases and J by 3 bases.

The source was peripheral blood mononuclear cells (PBMCs), collected when the disease was refractory, from a patient treated with antithyroid drugs. The origin of this receptor is a female donor with Graves disease. The V and J genes are TRBV29-1 and TRBJ1-2; 7 nucleotides match TRBD1. The CDR3 nucleotides read TGCAGCGTTGAATCGGACAGGTCGCACTATGGCTACACCTTC. This gives the protein CSVESDRSHYGYTF.